This T cell receptor beta chain is drawn from a study of CD8+CD57+ T cells in acquired aplastic anemia. The overall study: The sorted CD4+ and CD8+ cells yielded an average approximately 3.2 ug of DNA. Findings and limits, study-wide: Patients had fewer than 35 CD8+ CDR3 sequences in common with controls (the shared set).

V lost 8 bases and J lost 5, with 10 bases in between. The germline V gene has CDR1 SGHAT and CDR2 FQNNGV. This CDR3 region has 11 residues. Patients selected for sequencing had displayed CD8+CD57+ cell expansion by flow cytometry. Severe acquired aplastic anemia was present in all patients. Concerning this clonotype: Its antigen is unknown.

Profiling that covered TCR beta VDJ and CDR3 relied on genomic DNA as its template. A single record per CDR3 protein comes from TCRdb applying MiXCR to the reads. Of under 250,000 distinct CDR3 sequences listed, 65% are singletons. The chain combines TRBV11-2 with TRBJ2-7; D gene unclear. The sample taken for sequencing was sorted CD4+, CD8+, or CD8+CD57+ T cells (not recorded which) from PBMCs. The receptor was isolated from a human donor with aplastic anemia. The CDR3 region is CASAFWNEQYF. The DNA for the CDR3 is TGTGCCAGCGCCTTTTGGAACGAGCAGTACTTC.